Listed here are 7 T cell receptor beta chains from one sample, sequenced in a study of regulatory T cells in long-lasting Graves disease. TCR beta libraries were built with iRepertoire HTBI primers and Arm-PCR of CDR3 regions. TCRdb fed the multiplex PCR reads into MiXCR, producing one record per CDR3 protein. The sample contains about half a million distinct CDR3 sequences, around 12% of which appear only once. Time point reported: newly diagnosed GD, antithyroid drugs for less than 3 months. RNA extracted from PBMCs served as the sequencing template. These data are also associated with another study on T cells in Graves' hyperthyroidism and ophthalmopathy.

This specimen was peripheral blood mononuclear cells (PBMCs), taken at new diagnosis, from a patient treated with antithyroid drugs. These receptors came from a woman in her 30s with Graves disease.

This clonotype appeared many times. DNA of the CDR3: TGTGCCAGCAGTTCCTCGGTTGGGGGAACCTCTGGAAACACCATATATTTT. This sequence encodes CASSSSVGGTSGNTIYF. The genes are TRBV28 and TRBJ1-3; a possible D gene is TRBD1 (5 bases). This CDR3 has 17 amino acids. Trimming left V 4 bases short and J 0 bases short, with 16 bases between. Germline V lookup: CDR1 MDHEN, CDR2 SYDVKM.

This clonotype has ten or more counts. The rearrangement links TRBV11-3 to TRBJ2-3, with D possibly matching TRBD2 (6 bases). There are 12 residues in the CDR3. Germline CDR1 SGHNT, CDR2 YENEEA. The germline V and J ends were trimmed by 5 bases and 9 bases, with 12 bases remaining between them. CDR3 DNA: TGTGCCAGCAGCCCCTTCGGGGGAACGCAGTATTTT. This translates into CASSPFGGTQYF.

This clonotype was counted at least ten times. The V gene is TRBV6-1, the J gene TRBJ1-2; D not certain. The V gene's germline CDR1 is MNHNS and CDR2 SASEGT. The CDR3 length is 11 residues. V lost 8 bases, J lost 7 bases, and 11 bases lay in between. This CDR3 reads CASGPPGGYTF. The CDR3 DNA follows: TGTGCCAGCGGACCCCCGGGTGGCTACACCTTC.

This clonotype occurred many times. This sequence joins TRBV11-3 and TRBJ2-1, with 8 nucleotides matching TRBD1. The CDR3 totals 13 residues. J gave up 13 bases and V 0 bases, and 5 bases lay outside the gene matches. Per germline, CDR1 SGHNT and CDR2 YENEEA. In DNA, the CDR3 is TGTGCCAGCAGCTTAGAGGCAGGGGGCGACCAGTTCTTC. Its protein is CASSLEAGGDQFF.

V is TRBV20-1 and J is TRBJ2-7; 8 bases align to TRBD2. The junction had 5 bases not matched to a gene; V was cut back by 6 bases and J by 4 bases. The CDR3 totals 12 residues. The germline V gene has CDR1 DFQATT and CDR2 SNEGSKA (reference sequence). The CDR3 loop is CSAGGRSYEQYF. Here the CDR3 DNA reads TGCAGTGCGGGCGGGAGGTCTTACGAGCAGTACTTC.

This clonotype was counted ten times or more. The rearrangement joins TRBV7-2 to TRBJ1-1, with TRBD1 matching 8 bases. This CDR3 is built from 14 residues. Losses at the gene ends were 6 bases for V and 5 bases for J; bases not matched to a gene: 8. Germline CDR1 and CDR2: SGHTA and FQGNSA. CDR3 amino acids: CASSIDRGRTEAFF. CDR3 bases: TGTGCCAGCAGTATCGACAGGGGAAGGACTGAAGCTTTCTTT.

This clonotype has just a few counts. V and J are TRBV4-3 and TRBJ2-1, with a possible D match to TRBD1 (5 bases). V gave up 1 base and J gave up 2 bases, with 9 bases separating them. The CDR3 is 15 amino acids. Germline V gene data show CDR1 as LGHNA and CDR2 as YSLEER. CDR3 bases: TGCGCCAGCAGCCAAGTGGTCAGGGCCTACAATGAGCAGTTCTTC. Its protein is CASSQVVRAYNEQFF.